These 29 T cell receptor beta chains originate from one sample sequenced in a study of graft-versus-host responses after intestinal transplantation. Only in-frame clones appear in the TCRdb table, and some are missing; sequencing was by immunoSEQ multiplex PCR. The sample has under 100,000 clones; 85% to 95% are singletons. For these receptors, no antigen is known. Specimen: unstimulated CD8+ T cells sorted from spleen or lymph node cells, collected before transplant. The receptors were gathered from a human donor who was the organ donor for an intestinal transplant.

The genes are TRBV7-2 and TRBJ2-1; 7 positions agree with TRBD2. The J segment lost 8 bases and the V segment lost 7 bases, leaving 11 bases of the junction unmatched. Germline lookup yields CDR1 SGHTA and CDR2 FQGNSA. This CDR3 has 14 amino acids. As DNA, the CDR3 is TGTGCCAGCACCCAGGGAGGGGTTAGCGATGAGCAGTTCTTC. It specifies CASTQGGVSDEQFF.

The CDR3 sequence is CASSGFDSGSSYNEQFF. For the CDR3, the DNA is TGTGCCAGCAGTGGTTTTGATAGCGGTAGCTCCTACAATGAGCAGTTCTTC. The chain recombines TRBV2 with TRBJ2-1, with D perhaps TRBD2 (6 bases). Germline CDR1 and CDR2: SNHLY and FYNNEI. V was clipped by 4 bases and J by 0 bases, with 16 bases between them. The CDR3 loop spans 17 amino acids. Based on the CDR3 plus reference TRBV2 and TRBJ2-1, the full variable domain is EPEVTQTPSHQVTQMGQEVILRCVPISNHLYFYWYRQILGQKVEFLVSFYNNEISEKSEIFDDQFSVERPDGSNFTLKIRSTKLEDSAMYFCASSGFDSGSSYNEQFFGPGTRLTVL.

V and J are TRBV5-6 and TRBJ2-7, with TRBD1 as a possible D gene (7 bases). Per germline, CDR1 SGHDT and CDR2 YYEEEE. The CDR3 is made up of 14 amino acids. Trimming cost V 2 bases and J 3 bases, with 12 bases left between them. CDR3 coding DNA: TGTGCCAGCAGCTTTCTGCAGGGGGGCTACGAGCAGTACTTC. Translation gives CASSFLQGGYEQYF. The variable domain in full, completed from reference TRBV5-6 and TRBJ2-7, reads DAGVTQSPTHLIKTRGQQVTLRCSPKSGHDTVSWYQQALGQGPQFIFQYYEEEERQRGNFPDRFSGHQFPNYSSELNVNALLLGDSALYLCASSFLQGGYEQYFGPGTRLTVT.

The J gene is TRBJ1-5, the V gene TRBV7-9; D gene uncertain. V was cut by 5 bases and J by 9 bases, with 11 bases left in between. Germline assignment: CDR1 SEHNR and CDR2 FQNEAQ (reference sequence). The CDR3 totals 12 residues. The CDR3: CASSPVGLPQHF. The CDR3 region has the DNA TGTGCCAGCAGCCCGGTCGGACTGCCCCAGCATTTT. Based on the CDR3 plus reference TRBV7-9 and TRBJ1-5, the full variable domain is DTGVSQNPRHKITKRGQNVTFRCDPISEHNRLYWYRQTLGQGPEFLTYFQNEAQLEKSRLLSDRFSAERPKGSFSTLEIQRTEQGDSAMYLCASSPVGLPQHFGDGTRLSIL.

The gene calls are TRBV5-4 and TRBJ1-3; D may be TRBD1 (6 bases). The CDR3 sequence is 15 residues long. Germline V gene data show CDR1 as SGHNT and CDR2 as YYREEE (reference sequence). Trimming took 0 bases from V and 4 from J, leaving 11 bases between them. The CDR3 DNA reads TGTGCCAGCAGCTTGGCGTTCGGACAGGGAAACACCATATATTTT. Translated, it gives CASSLAFGQGNTIYF.

The CDR3 loop is CASSYAAGPQTQYF. The CDR3 region has the DNA TGTGCCAGCAGTTACGCGGCAGGGCCCCAGACCCAGTACTTC. The chain carries TRBV6-5 and TRBJ2-5, with a possible D match to TRBD1 (5 bases). This CDR3 contains 14 residues. V shed 2 bases and J shed 6 bases, with 13 bases lying between them. Germline loops: CDR1 MNHEY, CDR2 SVGAGI.

The CDR3 DNA follows: TGTGCCAGCAGCGTAGCATCCGGGACAGGCCCTTGGAATGAGCAGTTCTTC. Protein: CASSVASGTGPWNEQFF. The chain carries TRBV9 and TRBJ2-1; 8 bases are shared with TRBD1. Germline trimming cut 0 bases from V and 7 bases from J; bases unmatched to any gene: 12. The CDR3 covers 17 residues. CDR1 SGDLS and CDR2 YYNGEE come from the germline V gene.

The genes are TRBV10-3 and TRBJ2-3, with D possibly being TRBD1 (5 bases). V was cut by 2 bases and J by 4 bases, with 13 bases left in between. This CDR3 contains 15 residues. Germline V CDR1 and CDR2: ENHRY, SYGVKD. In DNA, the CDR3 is TGTGCCATCAGTGAGGGCAGGGTTGGTTCAGATACGCAGTATTTT. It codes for CAISEGRVGSDTQYF.

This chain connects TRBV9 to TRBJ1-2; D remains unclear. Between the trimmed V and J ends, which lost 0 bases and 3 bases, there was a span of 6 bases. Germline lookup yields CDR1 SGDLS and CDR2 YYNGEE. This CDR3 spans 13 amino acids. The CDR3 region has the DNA TGTGCCAGCAGCGTAGTAGATGACTATGGCTACACCTTC. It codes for CASSVVDDYGYTF.

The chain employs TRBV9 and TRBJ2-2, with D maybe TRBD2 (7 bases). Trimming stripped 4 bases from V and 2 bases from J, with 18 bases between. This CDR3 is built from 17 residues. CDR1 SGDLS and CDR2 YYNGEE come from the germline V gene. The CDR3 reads CASSSPRRGANTGELFF. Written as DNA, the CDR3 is TGTGCCAGCAGCTCCCCCCGTCGGGGGGCCAACACCGGGGAGCTGTTTTTT.

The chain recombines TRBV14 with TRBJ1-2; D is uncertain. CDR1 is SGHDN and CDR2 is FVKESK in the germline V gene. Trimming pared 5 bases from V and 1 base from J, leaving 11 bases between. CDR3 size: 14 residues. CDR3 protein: CASSEVYNNYGYTF. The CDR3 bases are TGTGCCAGCAGCGAAGTTTACAATAACTATGGCTACACCTTC.

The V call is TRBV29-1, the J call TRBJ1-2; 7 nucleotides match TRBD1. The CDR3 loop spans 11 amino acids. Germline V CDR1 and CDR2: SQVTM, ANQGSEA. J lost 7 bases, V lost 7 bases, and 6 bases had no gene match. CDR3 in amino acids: CSARGDGGYTF. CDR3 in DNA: TGCAGCGCCAGGGGGGATGGTGGCTACACCTTC.

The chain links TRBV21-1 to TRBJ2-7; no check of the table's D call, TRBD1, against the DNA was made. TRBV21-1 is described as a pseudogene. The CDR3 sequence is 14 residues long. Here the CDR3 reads CASSKSHRGYEQYF. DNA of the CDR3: TGTGCCAGCAGCAAATCGCACAGGGGGTACGAGCAGTACTTC.

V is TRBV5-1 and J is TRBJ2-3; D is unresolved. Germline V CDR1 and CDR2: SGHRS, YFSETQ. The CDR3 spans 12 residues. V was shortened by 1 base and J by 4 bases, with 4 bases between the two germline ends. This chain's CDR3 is CASSLYPDTQYF. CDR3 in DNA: TGCGCCAGCAGCTTGTATCCAGATACGCAGTATTTT.

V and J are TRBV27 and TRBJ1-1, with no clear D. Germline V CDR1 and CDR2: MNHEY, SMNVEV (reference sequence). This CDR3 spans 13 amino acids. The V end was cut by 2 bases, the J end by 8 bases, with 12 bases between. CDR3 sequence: CASSLGSRVEAFF. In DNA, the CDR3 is TGTGCCAGCAGTTTAGGCTCTCGGGTAGAAGCTTTCTTT.

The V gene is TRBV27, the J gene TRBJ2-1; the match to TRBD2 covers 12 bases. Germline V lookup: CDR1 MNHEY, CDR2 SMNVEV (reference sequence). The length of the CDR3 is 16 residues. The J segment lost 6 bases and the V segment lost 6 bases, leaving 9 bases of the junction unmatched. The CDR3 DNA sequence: TGTGCCAGCAGCCAATCTGGGACTAGCGGGTTCAATGAGCAGTTCTTC. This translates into CASSQSGTSGFNEQFF.

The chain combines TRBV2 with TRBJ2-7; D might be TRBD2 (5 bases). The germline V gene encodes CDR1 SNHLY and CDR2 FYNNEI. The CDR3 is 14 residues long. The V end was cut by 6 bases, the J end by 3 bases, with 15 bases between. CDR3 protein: CASRDFSTLYEQYF. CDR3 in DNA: TGTGCCAGCAGGGACTTCTCAACCCTCTACGAGCAGTACTTC.

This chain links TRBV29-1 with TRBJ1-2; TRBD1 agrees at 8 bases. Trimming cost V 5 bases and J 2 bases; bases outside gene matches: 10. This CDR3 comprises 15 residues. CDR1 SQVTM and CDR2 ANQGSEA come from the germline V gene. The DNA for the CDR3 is TGCAGCGTTCTCCATATCCGACAGGGGAACTATGGCTACACCTTC. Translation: CSVLHIRQGNYGYTF.

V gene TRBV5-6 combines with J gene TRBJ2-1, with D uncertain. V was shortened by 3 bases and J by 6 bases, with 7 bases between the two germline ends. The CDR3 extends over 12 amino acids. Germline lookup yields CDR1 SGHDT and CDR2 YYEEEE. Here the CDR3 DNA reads TGTGCCAGCAGCTCGCTGGCCAATGAGCAGTTCTTC. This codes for CASSSLANEQFF.

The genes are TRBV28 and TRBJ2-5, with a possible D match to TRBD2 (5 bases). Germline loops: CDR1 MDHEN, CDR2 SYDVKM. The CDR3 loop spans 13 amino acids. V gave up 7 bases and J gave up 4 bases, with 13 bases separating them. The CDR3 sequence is CASTLIAGETQYF. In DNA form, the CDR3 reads TGTGCCAGCACCCTTATCGCGGGAGAGACCCAGTACTTC.

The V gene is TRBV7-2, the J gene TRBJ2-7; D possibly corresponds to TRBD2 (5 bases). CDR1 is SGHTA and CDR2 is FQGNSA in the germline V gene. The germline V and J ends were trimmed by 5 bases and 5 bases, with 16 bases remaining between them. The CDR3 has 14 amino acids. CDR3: CASSLNRLGNEQYF. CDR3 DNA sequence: TGTGCCAGCAGCCTTAATCGACTCGGGAACGAGCAGTACTTC.

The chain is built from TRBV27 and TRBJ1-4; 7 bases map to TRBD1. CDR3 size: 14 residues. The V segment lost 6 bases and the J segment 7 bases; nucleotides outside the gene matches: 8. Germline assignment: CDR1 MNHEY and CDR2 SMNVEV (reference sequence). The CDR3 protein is CASSLTTGVEKLFF. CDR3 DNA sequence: TGTGCCAGCAGCCTCACCACAGGGGTTGAAAAACTGTTTTTT.

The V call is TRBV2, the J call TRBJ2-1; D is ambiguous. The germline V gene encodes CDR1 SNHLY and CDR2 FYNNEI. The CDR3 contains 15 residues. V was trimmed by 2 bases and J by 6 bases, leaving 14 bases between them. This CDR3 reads CASSEKSAALNEQFF. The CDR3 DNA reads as TGTGCCAGCAGTGAAAAATCCGCAGCGCTCAATGAGCAGTTCTTC.

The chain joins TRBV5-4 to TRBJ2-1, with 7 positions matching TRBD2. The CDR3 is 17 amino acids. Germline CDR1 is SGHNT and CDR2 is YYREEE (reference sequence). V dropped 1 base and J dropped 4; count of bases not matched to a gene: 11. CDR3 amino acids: CASSLYGSGGLYNEQFF. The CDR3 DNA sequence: TGTGCCAGCAGCTTGTACGGGTCGGGGGGACTATACAATGAGCAGTTCTTC.

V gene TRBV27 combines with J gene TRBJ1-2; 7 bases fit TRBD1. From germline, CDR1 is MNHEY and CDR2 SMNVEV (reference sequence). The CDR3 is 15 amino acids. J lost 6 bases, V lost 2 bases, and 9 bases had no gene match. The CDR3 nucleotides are TGTGCCAGCAGTTTAGACAGGGCAATGCTTGATGGCTACACCTTC. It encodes CASSLDRAMLDGYTF.

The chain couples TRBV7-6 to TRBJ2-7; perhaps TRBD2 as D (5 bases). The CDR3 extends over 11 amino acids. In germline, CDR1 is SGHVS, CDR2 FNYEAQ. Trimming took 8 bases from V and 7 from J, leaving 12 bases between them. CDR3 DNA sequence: TGTGCCAGCGGCTATCGGGAAGAGCAGTACTTC. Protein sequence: CASGYREEQYF.

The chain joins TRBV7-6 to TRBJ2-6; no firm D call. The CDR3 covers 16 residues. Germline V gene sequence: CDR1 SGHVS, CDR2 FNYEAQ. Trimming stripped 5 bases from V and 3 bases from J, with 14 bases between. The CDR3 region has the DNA TGTGCCAGCAGCGAAACCCCGGTGTATGGGGCCAACGTCCTGACTTTC. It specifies CASSETPVYGANVLTF.

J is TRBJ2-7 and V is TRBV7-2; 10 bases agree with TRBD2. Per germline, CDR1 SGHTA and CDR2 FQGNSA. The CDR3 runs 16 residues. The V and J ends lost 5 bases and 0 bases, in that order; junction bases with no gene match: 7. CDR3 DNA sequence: TGTGCCAGCAGCCGTCCGAGCGGGGGGGACTCCTACGAGCAGTACTTC. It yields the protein CASSRPSGGDSYEQYF.

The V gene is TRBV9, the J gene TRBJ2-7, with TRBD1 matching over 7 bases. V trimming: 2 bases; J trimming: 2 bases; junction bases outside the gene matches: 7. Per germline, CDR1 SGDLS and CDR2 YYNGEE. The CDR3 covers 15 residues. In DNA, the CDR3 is TGTGCCAGCAGCGTTGTCCCGGGGACAGCCTACGAGCAGTACTTC. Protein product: CASSVVPGTAYEQYF.